The source of this T cell receptor beta chain is a study of CD8 T cells in ankylosing spondylitis. Overall study findings and caveats: Reports of some motif variants in reactive arthritis synovial fluid and blood predate this one. For ankylosing spondylitis blood, a TCR beta motif of under 10 highly homologous variants appeared characteristic.

This clonotype was observed a few times. Antigen unknown. V dropped 1 base and J dropped 2; count of bases not matched to a gene: 5. The CDR3 has 16 residues. Per the germline V gene, CDR1 is MGHRA and CDR2 is YSYEKL. For TCR beta, libraries came from quantitative 5'-RACE with molecular barcodes. Via MiXCR, TCRdb re-called the 5' RACE reads, giving one row per CDR3 protein. Of about 220,000 distinct CDR3 sequences listed, about 16% are singletons. J is TRBJ2-3 and V is TRBV4-1; 8 bases are shared with TRBD2. Sequencing used blood, either unsorted or a sorted T cell fraction (not recorded which). The TCR comes from a male donor with ankylosing spondylitis. CDR3 nucleotides: TGCGCCAGCAGCCAAGGGACTAGCCCAATCACAGATACGCAGTATTTT. It is translated as CASSQGTSPITDTQYF.